The present T cell receptor beta chain was sequenced within a study of T cells in Graves' hyperthyroidism and ophthalmopathy. Study conclusions and caveats: Expanded thyroid clonotypes (above 0.001) were mostly also found in blood.

RNA transcripts gave rise to amplified TCR beta CDR3 regions. First-round RT-PCR targeting the TCR CDR3 was performed with the HTBI primer set. TCRdb re-called the multiplex PCR reads with MiXCR, one entry per CDR3 protein. The sample contains a few hundred thousand distinct CDR3 sequences, roughly an eighth of which appear only once. This clonotype was counted ten times or more. Its antigen is as yet unknown. Material for sequencing was blood. The source of this sequence is a woman aged 40 to 50 with Graves' ophthalmopathy.

The CDR3 is CASGRQGLNTEAFF. DNA of the CDR3: TGTGCCAGCGGGCGACAGGGCCTGAACACTGAAGCTTTCTTT. This chain connects TRBV6-1 to TRBJ1-1; 7 nucleotides align to TRBD1. Germline V gene sequence: CDR1 MNHNS, CDR2 SASEGT. V was pared by 8 bases and J by 0 bases, with 6 bases of the junction left unmatched. The length of the CDR3 is 14 residues.